The source of this T cell receptor beta chain is a study of blood T cells in healthy people across ages (dated by TCRdb to about 2015). Study-level background: In model experiments, roughly one uniquely barcoded TCR beta cDNA molecule per two T cells was captured by template switching. The study measured age-related changes in TCR beta repertoire diversity using deep sequencing normalized with unique cDNA molecular identifiers. Four age groups were formed from the donors: young (average 16 years), middle-aged (approximately 40), aged (approximately 60) and long-lived (about 80). Donors of different ages were randomly distributed across sequencing lanes to avoid experimental bias. The study analyzed two additional independent replicas of 1 million unique cDNA reads from the same blood draw for two donors, one aged 18 to 29 and one aged 80 or older. General conclusions and limits of the study: As age increased, observed TCR beta diversity per million T cells dropped in a roughly linear way, and a significant reduction was already evident by age about 40. The long-lived group showed more naive CD4+ T cells, fewer expanded clones and increased TCR diversity than the aged group, suggesting age selection. Donor CMV infection status was unknown, potentially confounding age-related changes in expanded clonotypes. Estimates of total diversity based on one million sequenced T cells were considered lower bounds and underestimates. Since profiling was done on bulk unsorted PBMCs, naive and antigen-experienced compartments could not be conclusively compared. The percentage of naive T cells measured by flow cytometry correlated strongly with observed TCR beta diversity.

Systemically healthy Caucasian individuals from Russia, some 38 in total and aged roughly 6 to 100 years, were included as donors. Roughly 11 milliliters of peripheral blood were drawn from each donor into EDTA-treated Vacutainer tubes. PBMCs were isolated by Ficoll-Paque density-gradient centrifugation, with at least 7 million obtained per sample. Total RNA, at least 5.5 micrograms per sample, was extracted from PBMCs with Trizol reagent. For every donor, an aliquot of PBMCs went through flow cytometry to measure the percentages of naive CD45RAhigh/CD27high T cells. The germline ends are 16 bases apart after V is trimmed by 4 bases and J by 0 bases. The germline V gene gives CDR1 as MDHEN and CDR2 as SYDVKM. Including cysteine and phenylalanine, the CDR3 has 16 amino acids. Just CDR3 DNA is preserved here, 48 bases in frame from base 1. There are a few counts of this clonotype. The target of this receptor is not known. There are no base qualities to consult, and no much larger clone falls within one base.

Libraries came from 5' RACE. The sequencer was an Illumina HiSeq 2500. A second about 7 to 11 cycle PCR used a sample-barcoded 5' primer and a J-beta primer mix. A template-switch 5' adaptor carrying 12 random nucleotides introduced a unique molecular identifier onto each TCR beta cDNA molecule. Each sample yielded at least 3 million CDR3-containing paired-end reads. First-strand cDNA was synthesized from all RNA with the Mint cDNA synthesis kit, primed by a TRBC-specific oligonucleotide. After uracil-DNA glycosylase treatment, a first 18-cycle PCR used universal primers M1SS and BC2_uni_R on all cDNA. In the paper's pipeline: For normalization, 1 million high-quality reads, each with a distinct molecular identifier, were randomly selected from each sample. Reads with shared molecular identifiers were discarded instead of being binned into consensus sequences. MiTCR, set to a Q25 quality threshold and the strictest error-elimination algorithm, was used for CDR3 identification, clonotype clustering and error correction. A nonparametric unseen species model with Euler transformation was used to estimate a lower bound on total TCR beta diversity. TCRdb trimmed public reads at Q25 via fastp, called clones via MiXCR and kept in-frame beta chains. Every distinct CDR3 protein forms one entry, paired with its most common genes and DNA. The V and J calls follow TCRdb's processing rather than the paper's. The sample has roughly 2 million distinct CDR3 sequences on record, around half of them singletons. More than 2% of the sample is held by the ten biggest clonotypes.

The sequence was obtained from a woman aged 40 to 50 in good health. The chain joins TRBV28 to TRBJ2-7, and TRBD2 may be the D gene, going by 6 matching bases. Material for sequencing was blood. The sequenced DNA is TGTGCCAGCAGTTCCCCCAGGGCGGGGAGCTCCTACGAGCAGTACTTC. Its translation reads: CASSSPRAGSSYEQYF.